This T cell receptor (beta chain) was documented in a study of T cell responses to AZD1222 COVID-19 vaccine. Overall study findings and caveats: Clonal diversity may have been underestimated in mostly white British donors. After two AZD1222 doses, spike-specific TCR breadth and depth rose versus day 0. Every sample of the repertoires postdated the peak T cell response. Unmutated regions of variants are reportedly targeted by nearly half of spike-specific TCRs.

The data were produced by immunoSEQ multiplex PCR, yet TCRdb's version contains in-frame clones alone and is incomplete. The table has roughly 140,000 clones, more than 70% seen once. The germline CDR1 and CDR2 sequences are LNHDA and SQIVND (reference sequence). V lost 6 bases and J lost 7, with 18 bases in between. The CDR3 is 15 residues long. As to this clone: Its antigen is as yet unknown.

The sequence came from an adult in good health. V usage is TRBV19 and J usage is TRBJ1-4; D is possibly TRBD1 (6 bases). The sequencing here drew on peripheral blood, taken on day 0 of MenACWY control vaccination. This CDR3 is CASSSGGGRGEKLFF. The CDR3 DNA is TGTGCCAGTAGCTCGGGAGGGGGGCGCGGTGAAAAACTGTTTTTT.